This T cell receptor beta chain was found in a study of CD8 T cells in Susac syndrome. General study results and limits: Clonal expansion was present among Susac CD8+ cells. This expansion reached its peak in TEMRA cells and in active patients.

About this clonotype itself: Its antigen is still unknown.

In germline, CDR1 is MNHEY, CDR2 SVGAGI. The CDR3 has 15 residues. The V segment lost 4 bases and the J segment 6 bases; nucleotides outside the gene matches: 8. Reverse transcription used about 0.45 to 1 ug RNA and random hexamers. Each CDR3 protein gets one entry after TCRdb re-called the immunoSEQ multiplex PCR reads with MiXCR. In the table there are 95,000 to 150,000 distinct CDR3 sequences, about 93% of which are singletons. This receptor was obtained from a human donor with Susac syndrome. Specimen: CD8+ T cells from PBMCs. The rearrangement joins TRBV6-5 to TRBJ1-2; TRBD1 aligns across 10 bases. The CDR3 reads CASSSGAGTGDGYTF. For the CDR3, the DNA is TGTGCCAGCAGTTCCGGAGCCGGGACAGGGGATGGCTACACCTTC.